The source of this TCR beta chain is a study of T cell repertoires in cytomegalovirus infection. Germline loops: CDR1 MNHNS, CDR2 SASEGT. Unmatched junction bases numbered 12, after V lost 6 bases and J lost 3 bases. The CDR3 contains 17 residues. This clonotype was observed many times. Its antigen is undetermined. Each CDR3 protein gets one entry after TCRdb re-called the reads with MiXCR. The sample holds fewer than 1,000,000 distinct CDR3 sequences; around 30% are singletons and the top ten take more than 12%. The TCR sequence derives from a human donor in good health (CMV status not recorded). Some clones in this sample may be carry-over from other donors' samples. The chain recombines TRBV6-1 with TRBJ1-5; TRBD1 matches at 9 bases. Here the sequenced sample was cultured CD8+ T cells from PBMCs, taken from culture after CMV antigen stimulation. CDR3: CASRKHLRDRVNQPQHF. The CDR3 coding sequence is TGTGCCAGCAGAAAGCATCTCCGGGACAGGGTCAATCAGCCCCAGCATTTT.